The 6 T cell receptor beta chains given below trace back to one sample, sequenced in a study of T cell responses to AZD1222 COVID-19 vaccine. Data came from immunoSEQ multiplex PCR; TCRdb stores just in-frame clones and leaves some out. In the table there are about 120,000 clones, about 90% of which are singletons. Sample: peripheral blood, taken on day 0 of AZD1222 vaccination. These receptors were obtained from an adult in good health.

The chain combines TRBV30 with TRBJ2-2; D uncertain. With 2 bases removed from V and 6 bases from J, the gap between germline ends came to 13 bases. Germline V gives CDR1 GTSNPN, CDR2 SVGIG (reference sequence). The CDR3 loop spans 14 amino acids. This chain's CDR3 is CAWSLRVRPGELFF. In nucleotides, the CDR3 is TGTGCCTGGAGTCTAAGGGTTCGGCCCGGGGAGCTGTTTTTT.

The DNA of the CDR3 is TGTGCCAGCAGTTTAAGTCTACCCCGACGGGACTATGGCTACACCTTC. This encodes CASSLSLPRRDYGYTF. The rearrangement links TRBV27 to TRBJ1-2, with D hard to call. Germline V gives CDR1 MNHEY, CDR2 SMNVEV (reference sequence). The CDR3 covers 16 residues. V was pared by 2 bases and J by 3 bases, with 16 bases between.

This chain connects TRBV5-6 to TRBJ1-2; 10 nucleotides agree with TRBD1. V lost 0 bases and J lost 7; bases outside the gene matches: 3. The CDR3 totals 14 residues. Germline CDR1 is SGHDT and CDR2 is YYEEEE. CDR3 sequence reads: CASSLGTGGFGYTF. In nucleotides, the CDR3 is TGTGCCAGCAGCTTGGGGACAGGGGGTTTTGGCTACACCTTC. The full variable domain, completed using reference TRBV5-6 and TRBJ1-2, is DAGVTQSPTHLIKTRGQQVTLRCSPKSGHDTVSWYQQALGQGPQFIFQYYEEEERQRGNFPDRFSGHQFPNYSSELNVNALLLGDSALYLCASSLGTGGFGYTFGSGTRLTVV.

The chain uses TRBV19 and TRBJ2-3; D may be TRBD1 or TRBD2 (6 bases each). The CDR3 totals 15 residues. V was clipped by 5 bases and J by 0 bases, with 12 bases between them. CDR1 is LNHDA and CDR2 is SQIVND in the germline V gene (reference sequence). CDR3 protein: CASSVGGPSTDTQYF. The CDR3 bases are TGTGCCAGTAGTGTGGGGGGCCCTAGCACAGATACGCAGTATTTT. Full variable domain (remainder filled in from reference TRBV19 and TRBJ2-3): DGGITQSPKYLFRKEGQNVTLSCEQNLNHDAMYWYRQDPGQGLRLIYYSQIVNDFQKGDIAEGYSVSREKKESFPLTVTSAQKNPTAFYLCASSVGGPSTDTQYFGPGTRLTVL.

The V call is TRBV30, the J call TRBJ1-6; D gene ambiguous. V gave up 0 bases and J gave up 7 bases, with 7 bases separating them. Germline V gene sequence: CDR1 GTSNPN, CDR2 SVGIG (reference sequence). The CDR3 loop spans 13 amino acids. The CDR3 nucleotides are TGTGCCTGGAGTGTACGTGGGAATTCACCCCTCCACTTT. Its translation: CAWSVRGNSPLHF.

This clone is a singleton in its sample. The chain is built from TRBV5-1 and TRBJ1-1; D gene unclear. V lost 4 bases and J lost 1, with 11 bases in between. Germline CDR1 is SGHRS and CDR2 is YFSETQ. This CDR3 spans 14 amino acids. The CDR3 loop is CASSTVAQNTEAFF. The CDR3 bases are TGCGCCAGCAGCACGGTAGCACAGAACACTGAAGCTTTCTTT.